Below, one T cell receptor (beta chain) is given with its context. Sequencing was performed with immunoSEQ multiplex PCR; in TCRdb, only in-frame clones are kept and a portion is missing. The sample lists fewer than 5,000 clones, around two thirds seen once, with 15% in the top ten. There are 16 residues in the CDR3. After removal of 10 bases from V and 2 bases from J, the junction contained 15 bases not matched to a gene. CDR1 is MNHGY, CDR2 SAAAGT, per germline. These data are taken from a study of preoperative IRX-2 immunotherapy in early breast cancer. Noted treatment: preoperative locoregional IRX-2 cytokine immunotherapy.

Material: tumor tissue, obtained after IRX-2 immunotherapy. V and J are TRBV6-8 and TRBJ2-3; TRBD1 matches 7 bases. This sequence originates from a human donor with breast cancer. The CDR3 spells CATTYPRTGITDTQYF. CDR3 coding DNA: TGTGCCACCACTTACCCCCGGACAGGAATCACAGATACGCAGTATTTT.